The source of this TCR beta chain is a study of blood T cell repertoires in COVID-19. The CDR3 has 14 residues. CDR1 is GTSNPN, CDR2 SVGIG, per germline (reference sequence). Trimming took 2 bases from V and 4 from J, leaving 12 bases between them. Method: immunoSEQ multiplex PCR; TCRdb's copy keeps in-frame clones and lacks some. Among approximately 450,000 clones listed, around 89% were seen once. V is TRBV30 and J is TRBJ1-3; tentatively, D is TRBD1 (5 bases). The source material was peripheral blood. The TCR comes from a woman in her thirties with acute or convalescent COVID-19. The CDR3 DNA is TGTGCCTGGAGTACTACAGGCCTCGGAAACACCATATATTTT. It yields the protein CAWSTTGLGNTIYF.